This TCR beta chain was sequenced for a study of shared clonotypes between healthy human individuals. Findings and caveats of the study: The naive CD4 repertoires of a handful of donors were compared, and about 5% of clonotypes were shared.

This table comes from immunoSEQ multiplex PCR, and its TCRdb copy is limited to in-frame clones, with some not included. The sample has hundreds of thousands of clones, 55% to 85% seen once; the top ten hold more than 1.5%. The CDR3 runs 15 residues. Germline assignment: CDR1 MNHNS and CDR2 SASEGT. The V end was cut by 2 bases, the J end by 0 bases, with 8 bases between. In regard to this clone: As yet, its antigen is unknown.

The sequence derives from a woman aged 25 to 45 in good health. The specimen sequenced was memory CD4+ T cells sorted from blood. Subset given: CD45RA-negative fraction. The chain carries TRBV6-1 and TRBJ1-3, with D possibly being TRBD1 (5 bases). CDR3 nucleotide sequence: TGTGCCAGCAGTGAAAGACAGCACTCTGGAAACACCATATATTTT. Its translation is CASSERQHSGNTIYF.